Below, one T cell receptor beta chain is given with its context. Antigen unknown. These data originate in a study of T cells expressing NK-cell markers. Whole-study context: CD3+CD56+NKG2C+, CD3+CD56+NKG2C- and CD3+CD56-NKG2C+ T cells, once sorted, supplied the TCR beta repertoires.

With the 5' RACE reads reprocessed, TCRdb shows one record per CDR3 protein and no DNA. The specimen's table records hundreds of thousands of distinct CDR3 sequences. Overall study results and limits: Five to seven of the donors carried dominant NKG2C+ clonotypes that took up 1.0-7.0% of their CD8+ T cells.

CDR1 MNHEY and CDR2 SVGAGI come from the germline V gene. The length of the CDR3 is 16 residues. The chain joins TRBV6-5 to TRBJ2-2; no DNA is available, so the TRBD1 call from TCRdb remains unchecked. Sequencing was done on a sample of blood T cells: a sorted CD56 or NKG2C T cell subset, CD4+ or CD8+ T cells, or bulk PBMC T cells (not recorded which). The sequence was collected from a man younger than 30 in good health. The CDR3 loop is CASSYSSGQDTGELFF.